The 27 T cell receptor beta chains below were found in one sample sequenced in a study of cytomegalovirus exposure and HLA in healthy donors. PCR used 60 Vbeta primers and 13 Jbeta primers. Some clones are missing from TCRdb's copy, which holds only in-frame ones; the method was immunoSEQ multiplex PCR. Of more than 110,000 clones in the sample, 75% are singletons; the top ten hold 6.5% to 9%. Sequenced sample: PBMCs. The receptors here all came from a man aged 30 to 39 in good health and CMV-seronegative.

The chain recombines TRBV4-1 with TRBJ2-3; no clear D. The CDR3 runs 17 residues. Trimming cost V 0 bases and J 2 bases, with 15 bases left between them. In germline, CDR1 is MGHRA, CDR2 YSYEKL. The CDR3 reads CASSQERAKSTTDTQYF. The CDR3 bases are TGCGCCAGCAGCCAAGAGAGAGCGAAGTCGACCACAGATACGCAGTATTTT.

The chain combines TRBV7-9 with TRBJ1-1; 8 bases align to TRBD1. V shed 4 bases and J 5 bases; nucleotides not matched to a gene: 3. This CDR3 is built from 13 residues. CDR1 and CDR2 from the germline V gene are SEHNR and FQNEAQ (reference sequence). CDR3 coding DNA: TGTGCCAGCAGCTCCCGACAGGGGACTGAAGCTTTCTTT. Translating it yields CASSSRQGTEAFF.

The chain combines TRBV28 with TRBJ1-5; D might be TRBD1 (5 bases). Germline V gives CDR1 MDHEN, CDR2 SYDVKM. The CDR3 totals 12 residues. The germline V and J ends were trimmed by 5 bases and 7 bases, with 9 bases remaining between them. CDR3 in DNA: TGTGCCAGCAGTCCCCCAGGGCAGCCCCAGCATTTT. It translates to CASSPPGQPQHF.

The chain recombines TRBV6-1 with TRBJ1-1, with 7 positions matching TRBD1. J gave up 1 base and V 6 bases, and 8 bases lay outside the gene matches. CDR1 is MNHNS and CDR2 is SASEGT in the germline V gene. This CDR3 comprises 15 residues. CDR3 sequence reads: CASSVRGTTNTEAFF. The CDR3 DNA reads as TGTGCCAGCAGCGTCAGGGGGACAACGAACACTGAAGCTTTCTTT.

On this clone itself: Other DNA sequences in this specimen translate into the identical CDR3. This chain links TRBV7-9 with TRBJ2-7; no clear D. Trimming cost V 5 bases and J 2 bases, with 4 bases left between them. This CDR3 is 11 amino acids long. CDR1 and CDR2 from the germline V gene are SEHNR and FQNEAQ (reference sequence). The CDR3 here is CASSPAYEQYF. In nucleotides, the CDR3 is TGTGCCAGCAGCCCAGCCTACGAGCAGTACTTC.

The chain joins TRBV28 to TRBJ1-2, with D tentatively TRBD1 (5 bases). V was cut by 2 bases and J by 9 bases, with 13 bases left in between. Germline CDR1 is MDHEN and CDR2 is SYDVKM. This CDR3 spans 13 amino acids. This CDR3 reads CASSLAARDRYTF. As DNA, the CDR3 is TGTGCCAGCAGTTTAGCCGCCAGGGATCGCTACACCTTC.

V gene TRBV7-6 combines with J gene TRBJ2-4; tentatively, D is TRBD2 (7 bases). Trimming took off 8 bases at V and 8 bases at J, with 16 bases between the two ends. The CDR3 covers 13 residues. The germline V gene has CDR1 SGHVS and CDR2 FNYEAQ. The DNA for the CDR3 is TGTGCCAGCGGCCCGGGGGGCGCACACATTCAGTACTTC. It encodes CASGPGGAHIQYF.

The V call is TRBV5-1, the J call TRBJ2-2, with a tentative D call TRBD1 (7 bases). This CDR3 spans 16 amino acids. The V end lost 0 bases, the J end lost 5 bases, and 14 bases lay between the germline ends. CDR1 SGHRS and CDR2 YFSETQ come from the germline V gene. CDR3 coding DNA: TGCGCCAGCAGCTTGGTGGGGGGACAGCAGACCGGGGAGCTGTTTTTT. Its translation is CASSLVGGQQTGELFF.

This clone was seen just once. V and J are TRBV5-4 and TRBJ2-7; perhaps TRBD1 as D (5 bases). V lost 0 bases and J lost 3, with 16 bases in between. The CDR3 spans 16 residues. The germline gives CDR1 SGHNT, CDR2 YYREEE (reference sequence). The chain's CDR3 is CASSLATGNPIYEQYF. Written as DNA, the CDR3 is TGTGCCAGCAGCTTGGCCACAGGAAACCCTATCTACGAGCAGTACTTC. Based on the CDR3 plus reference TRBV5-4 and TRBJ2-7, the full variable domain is ETGVTQSPTHLIKTRGQQVTLRCSSQSGHNTVSWYQQALGQGPQFIFQYYREEENGRGNFPPRFSGLQFPNYSSELNVNALELDDSALYLCASSLATGNPIYEQYFGPGTRLTVT.

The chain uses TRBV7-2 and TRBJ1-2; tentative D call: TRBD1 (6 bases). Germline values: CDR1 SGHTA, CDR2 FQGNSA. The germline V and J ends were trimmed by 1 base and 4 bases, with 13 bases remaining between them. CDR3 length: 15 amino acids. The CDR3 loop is CASSLVYSDSYGYTF. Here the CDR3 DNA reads TGTGCCAGCAGCTTAGTTTATTCGGACAGCTATGGCTACACCTTC.

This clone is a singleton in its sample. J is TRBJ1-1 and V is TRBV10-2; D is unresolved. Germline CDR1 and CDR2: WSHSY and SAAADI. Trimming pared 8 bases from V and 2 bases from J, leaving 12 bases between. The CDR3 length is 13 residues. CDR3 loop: CASAQSPNTEAFF. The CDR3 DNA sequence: TGCGCCAGCGCACAGAGCCCTAACACTGAAGCTTTCTTT.

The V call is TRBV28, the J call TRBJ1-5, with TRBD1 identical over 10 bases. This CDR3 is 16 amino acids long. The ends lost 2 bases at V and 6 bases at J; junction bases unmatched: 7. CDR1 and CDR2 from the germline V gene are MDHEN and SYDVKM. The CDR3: CASSLQPGTGVQPQHF. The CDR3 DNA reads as TGTGCCAGCAGTTTACAACCCGGGACAGGGGTTCAGCCCCAGCATTTT. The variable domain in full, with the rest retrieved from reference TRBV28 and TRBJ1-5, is DVKVTQSSRYLVKRTGEKVFLECVQDMDHENMFWYRQDPGLGLRLIYFSYDVKMKEKGDIPEGYSVSREKKERFSLILESASTNQTSMYLCASSLQPGTGVQPQHFGDGTRLSIL.

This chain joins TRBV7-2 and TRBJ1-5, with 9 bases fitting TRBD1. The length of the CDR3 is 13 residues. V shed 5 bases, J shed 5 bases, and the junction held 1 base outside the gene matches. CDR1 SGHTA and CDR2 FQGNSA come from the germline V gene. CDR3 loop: CASSRQGDQPQHF. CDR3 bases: TGTGCCAGCAGCCGACAGGGGGATCAGCCCCAGCATTTT. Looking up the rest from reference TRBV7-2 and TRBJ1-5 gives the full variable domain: GAGVSQSPSNKVTEKGKDVELRCDPISGHTALYWYRQSLGQGLEFLIYFQGNSAPDKSGLPSDRFSAERTGGSVSTLTIQRTQQEDSAVYLCASSRQGDQPQHFGDGTRLSIL.

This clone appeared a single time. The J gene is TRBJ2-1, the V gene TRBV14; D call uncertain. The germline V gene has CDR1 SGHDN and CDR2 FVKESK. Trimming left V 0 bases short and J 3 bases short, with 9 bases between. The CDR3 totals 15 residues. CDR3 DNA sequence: TGTGCCAGCAGCCAAGATAATGCGCTCTACAATGAGCAGTTCTTC. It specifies CASSQDNALYNEQFF.

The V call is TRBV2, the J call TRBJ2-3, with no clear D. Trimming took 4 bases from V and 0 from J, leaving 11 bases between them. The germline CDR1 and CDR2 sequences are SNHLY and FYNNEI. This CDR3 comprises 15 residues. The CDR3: CASSGTTTSTDTQYF. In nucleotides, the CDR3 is TGTGCCAGCAGTGGAACGACAACTAGCACAGATACGCAGTATTTT.

CDR3 bases: TGTGCCAGCAGTCCTTTTGCCGGGAGGGTCCTTGGAGGCGAGCAGTACTTC. Its translation is CASSPFAGRVLGGEQYF. The chain is built from TRBV27 and TRBJ2-7; TRBD2 agrees at 8 bases. V lost 5 bases to trimming and J lost 6 bases; unmatched junction nucleotides: 18. Germline V gives CDR1 MNHEY, CDR2 SMNVEV (reference sequence). CDR3 length equals 17 residues.

CDR3 coding DNA: TGTGCCAGCTCACCGCGAAGAGACATTCAGTACTTC. It yields the protein CASSPRRDIQYF. This chain uses TRBV18 with TRBJ2-4; D gene unclear. Trimming stripped 3 bases from V and 8 bases from J, with 8 bases between. The CDR3 runs 12 residues. Per the germline V gene, CDR1 is KGHSH and CDR2 is LQKENI.

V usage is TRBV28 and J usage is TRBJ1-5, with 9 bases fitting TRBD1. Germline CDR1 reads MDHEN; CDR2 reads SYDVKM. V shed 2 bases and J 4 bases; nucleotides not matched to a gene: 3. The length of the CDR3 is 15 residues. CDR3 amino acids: CASSLADRGNQPQHF. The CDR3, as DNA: TGTGCCAGCAGTTTAGCGGACAGGGGAAATCAGCCCCAGCATTTT.

CDR3 nucleotides: TGTGCCAGCAGCCTCCTGGGGCAGAGTAATTCACCCCTCCACTTT. Protein: CASSLLGQSNSPLHF. The chain is built from TRBV14 and TRBJ1-6; tentative D call: TRBD1 (5 bases). Looked up from germline, CDR1 is SGHDN and CDR2 is FVKESK. V was shortened by 4 bases and J by 6 bases, with 13 bases between the two germline ends. The CDR3 spans 15 residues.

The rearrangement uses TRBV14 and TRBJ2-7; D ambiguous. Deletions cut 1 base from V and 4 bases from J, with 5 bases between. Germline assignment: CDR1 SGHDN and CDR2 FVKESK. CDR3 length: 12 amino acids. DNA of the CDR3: TGTGCCAGCAGCCAAGTCGTTTACGAGCAGTACTTC. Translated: CASSQVVYEQYF.

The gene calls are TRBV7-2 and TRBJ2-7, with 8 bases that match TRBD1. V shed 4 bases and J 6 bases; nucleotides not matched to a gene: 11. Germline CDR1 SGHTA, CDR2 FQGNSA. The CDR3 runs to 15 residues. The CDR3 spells CASSSRTGRQGEQYF. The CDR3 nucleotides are TGTGCCAGCAGCTCCAGGACAGGGAGGCAAGGCGAGCAGTACTTC. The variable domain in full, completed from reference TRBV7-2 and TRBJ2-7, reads GAGVSQSPSNKVTEKGKDVELRCDPISGHTALYWYRQSLGQGLEFLIYFQGNSAPDKSGLPSDRFSAERTGGSVSTLTIQRTQQEDSAVYLCASSSRTGRQGEQYFGPGTRLTVT.

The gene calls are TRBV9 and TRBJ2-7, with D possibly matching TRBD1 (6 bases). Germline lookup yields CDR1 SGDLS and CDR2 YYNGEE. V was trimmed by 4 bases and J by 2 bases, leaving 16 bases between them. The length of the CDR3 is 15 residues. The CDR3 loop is CASSLSGTNPYEQYF. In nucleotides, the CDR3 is TGTGCCAGCAGCTTATCCGGGACAAATCCCTACGAGCAGTACTTC. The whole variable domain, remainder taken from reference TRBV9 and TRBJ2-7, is DSGVTQTPKHLITATGQRVTLRCSPRSGDLSVYWYQQSLDQGLQFLIQYYNGEERAKGNILERFSAQQFPDLHSELNLSSLELGDSALYFCASSLSGTNPYEQYFGPGTRLTVT.

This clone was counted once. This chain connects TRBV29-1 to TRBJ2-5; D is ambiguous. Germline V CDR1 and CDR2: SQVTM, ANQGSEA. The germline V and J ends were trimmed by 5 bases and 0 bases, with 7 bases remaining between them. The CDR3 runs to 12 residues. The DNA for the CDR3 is TGCAGCGTTACAGTGTACCAAGAGACCCAGTACTTC. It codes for CSVTVYQETQYF.

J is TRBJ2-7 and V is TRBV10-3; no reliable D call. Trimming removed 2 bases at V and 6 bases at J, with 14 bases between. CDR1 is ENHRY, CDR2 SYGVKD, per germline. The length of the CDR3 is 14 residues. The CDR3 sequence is CAISEGISSLEQYF. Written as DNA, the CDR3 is TGTGCCATCAGTGAGGGTATCAGTTCTCTCGAGCAGTACTTC.

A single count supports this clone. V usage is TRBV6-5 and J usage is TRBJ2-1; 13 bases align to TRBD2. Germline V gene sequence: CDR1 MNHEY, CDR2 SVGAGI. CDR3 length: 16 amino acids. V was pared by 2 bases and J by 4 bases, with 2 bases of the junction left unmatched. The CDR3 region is CASSYAGLAGYNEQFF. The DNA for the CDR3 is TGTGCCAGCAGTTACGCGGGACTAGCGGGGTACAATGAGCAGTTCTTC.

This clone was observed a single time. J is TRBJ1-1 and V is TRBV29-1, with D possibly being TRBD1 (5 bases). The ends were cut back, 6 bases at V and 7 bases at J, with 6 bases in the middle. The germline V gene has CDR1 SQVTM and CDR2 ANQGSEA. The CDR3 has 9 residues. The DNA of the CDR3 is TGCAGCGTGGACAATGAAGCTTTCTTT. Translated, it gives CSVDNEAFF.

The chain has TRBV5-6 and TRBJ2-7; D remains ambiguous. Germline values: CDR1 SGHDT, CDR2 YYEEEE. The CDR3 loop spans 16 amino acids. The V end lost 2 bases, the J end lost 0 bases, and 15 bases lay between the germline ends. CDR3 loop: CASSFGSSGLSYEQYF. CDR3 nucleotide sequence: TGTGCCAGCAGCTTCGGTTCCTCGGGTCTCTCCTACGAGCAGTACTTC. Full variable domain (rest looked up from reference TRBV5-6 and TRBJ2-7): DAGVTQSPTHLIKTRGQQVTLRCSPKSGHDTVSWYQQALGQGPQFIFQYYEEEERQRGNFPDRFSGHQFPNYSSELNVNALLLGDSALYLCASSFGSSGLSYEQYFGPGTRLTVT.